These 11 T cell receptor beta chains were sequenced from one sample in a study of blood T cell repertoires in COVID-19. Sequencing used immunoSEQ multiplex PCR; TCRdb keeps in-frame clones, though not all of them. The table lists 200,000 to 300,000 clones, approximately 81% of them singletons. The material sequenced was peripheral blood. These receptors were obtained from a man aged 55 to 69 with acute or convalescent COVID-19.

This chain joins TRBV28 and TRBJ1-4, with a tentative D call TRBD1 (5 bases). The CDR3 is 13 residues long. Trimming took off 9 bases at V and 8 bases at J, with 16 bases between the two ends. Germline V CDR1 and CDR2: MDHEN, SYDVKM. DNA for the CDR3: TGTGCCAGTACAGGCGGGGTAGGAGAAAAACTGTTTTTT. Residues: CASTGGVGEKLFF.

The chain carries TRBV7-6 and TRBJ2-2, with D tentatively TRBD2 (5 bases). The V end was cut by 4 bases, the J end by 3 bases, with 15 bases between. The CDR3 is made up of 16 amino acids. CDR1 and CDR2 from the germline V gene are SGHVS and FNYEAQ. The CDR3 spells CASSSLAYIYTGELFF. CDR3 sequence (DNA): TGTGCCAGCAGCTCATTAGCGTATATCTACACCGGGGAGCTGTTTTTT.

J is TRBJ1-1 and V is TRBV29-1; TRBD1 agrees at 8 bases. Germline CDR1 reads SQVTM; CDR2 reads ANQGSEA. Losses at the gene ends were 6 bases for V and 4 bases for J; bases not matched to a gene: 7. The CDR3 covers 13 residues. Written as DNA, the CDR3 is TGCAGCGTGAGGGACAGGAGGGGCACTGAAGCTTTCTTT. Protein product: CSVRDRRGTEAFF.

The V gene is TRBV18, the J gene TRBJ2-7, with D possibly being TRBD1 (5 bases). From germline, CDR1 is KGHSH and CDR2 LQKENI. The CDR3 spans 13 residues. Trimming shortened V by 3 bases and J by 3 bases, and 9 bases separated the two germline ends. The CDR3 spells CASSPPGYYEQYF. The CDR3, as DNA: TGTGCCAGCTCACCGCCAGGGTACTACGAGCAGTACTTC. The full variable domain, in which reference TRBV18 and TRBJ2-7 provide the parts outside the CDR3, is NAGVMQNPRHLVRRRGQEARLRCSPMKGHSHVYWYRQLPEEGLKFMVYLQKENIIDESGMPKERFSAEFPKEGPSILRIQQVVRGDSAAYFCASSPPGYYEQYFGPGTRLTVT.

This clone was counted a single time. The chain links TRBV28 to TRBJ1-5; no clear D. Trimming cost V 3 bases and J 7 bases, with 16 bases left between them. CDR3 length: 15 amino acids. CDR1 is MDHEN and CDR2 is SYDVKM in the germline V gene. CDR3 sequence (DNA): TGTGCCAGCAGTTTTGTCAGTAGCGGGGAACAGCCCCAGCATTTT. Residues: CASSFVSSGEQPQHF. Filled out from reference TRBV28 and TRBJ1-5, the complete variable domain reads DVKVTQSSRYLVKRTGEKVFLECVQDMDHENMFWYRQDPGLGLRLIYFSYDVKMKEKGDIPEGYSVSREKKERFSLILESASTNQTSMYLCASSFVSSGEQPQHFGDGTRLSIL.

The genes are TRBV7-9 and TRBJ2-7; 12 bases are shared with TRBD2. The germline gives CDR1 SEHNR, CDR2 FQNEAQ (reference sequence). The CDR3 contains 16 residues. Trimming cost V 5 bases and J 0 bases; bases outside gene matches: 5. CDR3 protein: CASSPETSGGSYEQYF. CDR3 DNA: TGTGCCAGCAGCCCCGAGACTAGCGGGGGCTCCTACGAGCAGTACTTC.

The genes are TRBV5-1 and TRBJ1-2; 7 bases fit TRBD1. The V and J ends lost 4 bases and 14 bases, in that order; junction bases with no gene match: 23. CDR1 and CDR2 (germline): SGHRS, YFSETQ. The CDR3 extends over 16 amino acids. DNA of the CDR3: TGCGCCAGCAGCCGGTACGTCCCTGGACAAGGGGGCGAGTCTACCTTC. Translated: CASSRYVPGQGGESTF.

The CDR3 here is CASSTSENTEAFF. In DNA, the CDR3 is TGTGCCAGCAGCACCTCAGAGAACACTGAAGCTTTCTTT. The V and J genes are TRBV11-2 and TRBJ1-1; D remains unclear. CDR3 length equals 13 residues. Germline CDR1 reads SGHAT; CDR2 reads FQNNGV. Trimming took off 5 bases at V and 1 base at J, with 8 bases between the two ends.

The chain employs TRBV2 and TRBJ2-7, with D perhaps matching TRBD2 (6 bases). Trimming removed 8 bases from V and 7 bases from J, with 21 bases in between. Germline V gene sequence: CDR1 SNHLY, CDR2 FYNNEI. The CDR3 runs 14 residues. CDR3 in DNA: TGTGCCAGCCGTACGACTGGGACTGTGGGGGAGCAGTACTTC. Its translation is CASRTTGTVGEQYF.

CDR3 in amino acids: CASSLYRGVNTEAFF. DNA for the CDR3: TGTGCCAGCAGCCTGTACAGGGGCGTAAACACTGAAGCTTTCTTT. This chain connects TRBV5-4 to TRBJ1-1; 7 nucleotides align to TRBD1. Germline assignment: CDR1 SGHNT and CDR2 YYREEE (reference sequence). The CDR3 runs 15 residues. The V gene end was trimmed by 4 bases and the J gene end by 2 bases; junction bases not matched to a gene: 8.

The chain is built from TRBV7-8 and TRBJ2-2; a weak D match, TRBD1 (6 bases). Per germline, CDR1 SGHVS and CDR2 FQNEAQ. This CDR3 region has 20 residues. Trimming pared 0 bases from V and 0 bases from J, leaving 20 bases between. The DNA of the CDR3 is TGTGCCAGCAGCTTAGCGTTGTTAAGGGGGAGCTTATCGAACACCGGGGAGCTGTTTTTT. Encoded protein: CASSLALLRGSLSNTGELFF.